Listed here are 12 T cell receptor beta chains from one sample, sequenced in a study of T cell responses to AZD1222 COVID-19 vaccine. The table came from immunoSEQ multiplex PCR; TCRdb's copy has only in-frame clones and leaves some out. The profile shows tens of thousands of clones, 85% to 95% of them singletons. Material: peripheral blood, obtained 28 days after the second dose of the MenACWY control vaccine. These receptors originate from an adult who received the MenACWY meningococcal vaccine as a control.

This clone was counted once. The genes are TRBV11-2 and TRBJ1-5; 12 positions match TRBD1. CDR3 length: 16 amino acids. The V gene's germline CDR1 is SGHAT and CDR2 FQNNGV. The J segment lost 6 bases and the V segment lost 6 bases, leaving 9 bases of the junction unmatched. The CDR3: CASSHGGTGGTQPQHF. The CDR3, as DNA: TGTGCCAGCAGTCACGGAGGGACAGGGGGCACTCAGCCCCAGCATTTT.

This chain joins TRBV28 and TRBJ1-5; no firm D call. The CDR3 consists of 14 residues. V lost 3 bases to trimming and J lost 9 bases, with 15 bases between them. Germline V gene lookup returns CDR1 MDHEN and CDR2 SYDVKM. The CDR3 nucleotides are TGTGCCAGCAGTTTGGCCGTCGGTTACGGGCCCCAGCATTTT. As protein: CASSLAVGYGPQHF.

This clone was counted a few times. The chain couples TRBV3-1 (or the pseudogene TRBV3-2) to TRBJ2-3, with D unresolved. The germline CDR1 and CDR2 sequences are LGHDT and YNNKEL (reference sequence). The V end lost 0 bases, the J end lost 6 bases, and 13 bases lay between the germline ends. The CDR3 is 15 amino acids. The CDR3: CASSQDRGVRDTQYF. The DNA for the CDR3 is TGTGCCAGCAGCCAAGATCGTGGGGTTCGGGATACGCAGTATTTT.

The rearrangement uses TRBV5-4 and TRBJ1-1; D gene ambiguous. Trimming removed 1 base from V and 0 bases from J, with 4 bases in between. This CDR3 is 13 amino acids long. Germline V gene sequence: CDR1 SGHNT, CDR2 YYREEE (reference sequence). This chain's CDR3 is CASSLFLNTEAFF. CDR3 nucleotides: TGTGCCAGCAGCTTGTTCTTGAACACTGAAGCTTTCTTT. Based on the CDR3 plus reference TRBV5-4 and TRBJ1-1, the full variable domain is ETGVTQSPTHLIKTRGQQVTLRCSSQSGHNTVSWYQQALGQGPQFIFQYYREEENGRGNFPPRFSGLQFPNYSSELNVNALELDDSALYLCASSLFLNTEAFFGQGTRLTVV.

This chain links TRBV27 with TRBJ1-1; 7 nucleotides agree with TRBD1. Unmatched junction bases numbered 11, after V lost 6 bases and J lost 1 base. The CDR3 is 16 residues long. CDR1 is MNHEY and CDR2 is SMNVEV in the germline V gene (reference sequence). The CDR3 region has the DNA TGTGCCAGCAGCTTGTTTAGGGACAGCCCGAACACTGAAGCTTTCTTT. Translated, it gives CASSLFRDSPNTEAFF.

This rearrangement joins TRBV5-1 to TRBJ1-2, with D possibly being TRBD1 (6 bases). Germline V lookup: CDR1 SGHRS, CDR2 YFSETQ. The V end was cut by 2 bases, the J end by 8 bases, with 19 bases between. The CDR3 is made up of 15 amino acids. CDR3 loop: CASSLQGTGTKGYTF. CDR3 bases: TGCGCCAGCAGCTTACAGGGTACAGGGACGAAAGGCTACACCTTC.

V is TRBV2 and J is TRBJ2-7; D unresolved. Germline V gene data show CDR1 as SNHLY and CDR2 as FYNNEI. V was shortened by 7 bases and J by 3 bases, with 10 bases between the two germline ends. The CDR3 is made up of 12 amino acids. The CDR3 loop is CASKWQIYEQYF. CDR3 in DNA: TGTGCCAGCAAGTGGCAGATCTACGAGCAGTACTTC.

The chain couples TRBV7-3 to TRBJ2-3; the D is unclear. V gave up 2 bases and J gave up 4 bases, with 4 bases separating them. CDR1 and CDR2 from the germline V gene are SGHTA and FQGTGA. The CDR3 sequence is 12 residues long. This CDR3 is CASSLHSDTQYF. In DNA, the CDR3 is TGTGCCAGCAGCTTACATTCAGATACGCAGTATTTT. Filled out from reference TRBV7-3 and TRBJ2-3, the complete variable domain reads GAGVSQTPSNKVTEKGKYVELRCDPISGHTALYWYRQSLGQGPEFLIYFQGTGAADDSGLPNDRFFAVRPEGSVSTLKIQRTERGDSAVYLCASSLHSDTQYFGPGTRLTVL.

V gene TRBV28 combines with J gene TRBJ2-3; D is unresolved. CDR1 is MDHEN and CDR2 is SYDVKM in the germline V gene. The CDR3 consists of 8 residues. The CDR3 DNA is TGTGCAGTTGGTACGCAGTATTTT. Translated: CAVGTQYF.

J is TRBJ1-5 and V is TRBV12-3 or TRBV12-4; 9 bases are shared with TRBD1. The CDR3 length is 13 residues. J was trimmed by 4 bases and V by 6 bases; bases with no gene match: 1. CDR3 coding DNA: TGTGCCAGCAGGGGGACAGGGAATCAGCCCCAGCATTTT. Its protein is CASRGTGNQPQHF.

The chain uses TRBV13 and TRBJ2-1, with 12 bases aligning to TRBD2. Germline CDR1 PRHDT, CDR2 FYEKMQ (reference sequence). J gave up 6 bases and V 0 bases, and 3 bases lay outside the gene matches. The CDR3 is made up of 16 amino acids. The CDR3 sequence is CASSLGGLAGFNEQFF. CDR3 nucleotide sequence: TGTGCCAGCAGCTTAGGCGGACTAGCGGGATTCAATGAGCAGTTCTTC.

The chain has TRBV13 and TRBJ1-2, with 8 bases fitting TRBD1. The CDR3 has 13 amino acids. The germline V gene encodes CDR1 PRHDT and CDR2 FYEKMQ (reference sequence). V shed 6 bases, J shed 4 bases, and the junction held 4 bases outside the gene matches. The CDR3 DNA reads TGTGCCAGCAGTTTGGACAGGGCCTATGGCTACACCTTC. Translated, it gives CASSLDRAYGYTF.